A single sample is the source of the 14 T cell receptor beta chains below, sequenced in a study of blood T cell repertoires in COVID-19 (dated by TCRdb to about 2020). The receptor library was made with the immunoSEQ multiplex PCR assay. TCRdb stores this immuneACCESS table with in-frame sequences only. Part of the clones is absent; in the studies checked, under half of the shortfall reflects unresolved V genes, and no reason is known for the rest. Here the sample has 95,000 to 150,000 clones; around nine tenths occur a single time. Roughly 2.2% of the sample is taken by the ten largest. The sample consisted of peripheral blood. All receptors come from a woman aged 50 to 65 with acute or convalescent COVID-19.

In this sample, this clone turned up a few times. The chain uses TRBV7-6 and TRBJ2-5; tentatively, D is TRBD1 (6 bases). V lost 2 bases and J 5 bases, leaving 12 bases between the germline ends. Germline V CDR1 and CDR2: SGHVS, FNYEAQ. The CDR3 has 14 residues. The CDR3 region is CASSLNVQGETQYF. The CDR3, as DNA: TGTGCCAGCAGCTTAAATGTGCAGGGGGAGACCCAGTACTTC.

The chain couples TRBV21-1 to TRBJ2-5; the DNA was not compared with TRBD1, the D call given in the table. TRBV21-1 is termed a pseudogene. The CDR3 is 15 residues long. CDR3 sequence (DNA): TGTGCCAGCAGCAAAGGTAAGGCAGGGCAAGAGACCCAGTACTTC. It encodes CASSKGKAGQETQYF.

J is TRBJ1-2 and V is TRBV19; a possible D gene is TRBD1 (6 bases). This CDR3 region has 16 residues. Trimming took off 3 bases at V and 7 bases at J, with 21 bases between the two ends. Per germline, CDR1 LNHDA and CDR2 SQIVND (reference sequence). CDR3 in DNA: TGTGCCAGTAGTATTCGGACAGTGATCGCGAGGGGTGGCTACACCTTC. Translation gives CASSIRTVIARGGYTF.

The chain has TRBV18 and TRBJ1-1; possibly TRBD1 for D (6 bases). Per germline, CDR1 KGHSH and CDR2 LQKENI. This CDR3 has 17 residues. With 5 bases removed from V and 4 bases from J, the gap between germline ends came to 23 bases. The CDR3 loop is CASSFSPGASGPTEAFF. CDR3 DNA sequence: TGTGCCAGCTCATTCTCACCAGGGGCCTCGGGACCCACTGAAGCTTTCTTT.

The chain combines TRBV12-3 or TRBV12-4 with TRBJ1-3; tentative D call: TRBD1 (6 bases). Trimming removed 2 bases from V and 8 bases from J, with 10 bases in between. CDR3 length: 13 residues. Here the CDR3 reads CASSLTGWDTIYF. For the CDR3, the DNA is TGTGCCAGCAGTTTAACAGGGTGGGACACCATATATTTT.

This sequence joins TRBV7-2 and TRBJ2-3, with D perhaps matching TRBD2 (6 bases). The ends were cut back, 5 bases at V and 5 bases at J, with 11 bases in the middle. This CDR3 has 13 residues. Germline lookup yields CDR1 SGHTA and CDR2 FQGNSA. CDR3 amino acids: CASSHRGGDTQYF. The DNA for the CDR3 is TGTGCCAGCAGCCACCGGGGAGGAGATACGCAGTATTTT. Full variable domain (missing parts from reference TRBV7-2 and TRBJ2-3): GAGVSQSPSNKVTEKGKDVELRCDPISGHTALYWYRQSLGQGLEFLIYFQGNSAPDKSGLPSDRFSAERTGGSVSTLTIQRTQQEDSAVYLCASSHRGGDTQYFGPGTRLTVL.

V and J are TRBV11-3 and TRBJ1-2, with D possibly matching TRBD1 (5 bases). CDR1 is SGHNT and CDR2 is YENEEA in the germline V gene. Trimming stripped 3 bases from V and 5 bases from J, with 22 bases between. This CDR3 is built from 17 residues. Written as DNA, the CDR3 is TGTGCCAGCAGCTTCGGGGGTTGGGGCCCGGAGATATATGGCTACACCTTC. Translation: CASSFGGWGPEIYGYTF.

This sequence joins TRBV5-1 and TRBJ2-1; TRBD2 is a possible D gene (6 bases). Trimming took 1 base from V and 7 from J, leaving 15 bases between them. The CDR3 is 15 residues long. Germline V lookup: CDR1 SGHRS, CDR2 YFSETQ. CDR3 region: CASSLLSGVTNEQFF. The DNA for the CDR3 is TGCGCCAGCAGCTTGCTTAGCGGAGTAACTAATGAGCAGTTCTTC.

J is TRBJ2-2 and V is TRBV19, with D hard to call. V lost 3 bases and J 0 bases, leaving 11 bases between the germline ends. Germline values: CDR1 LNHDA, CDR2 SQIVND (reference sequence). The CDR3 is made up of 16 amino acids. The CDR3 reads CASSMRQLANTGELFF. The CDR3 coding sequence is TGTGCCAGTAGTATGCGGCAACTCGCGAACACCGGGGAGCTGTTTTTT.

This clone appeared a few times. The rearrangement links TRBV10-3 to TRBJ2-1; 11 bases fit TRBD2. V dropped 7 bases and J dropped 9; count of bases not matched to a gene: 11. The CDR3 extends over 15 amino acids. The germline CDR1 and CDR2 sequences are ENHRY and SYGVKD. The CDR3 protein is CAITSTSGSSVEQFF. Here the CDR3 DNA reads TGTGCCATCACCTCTACTAGCGGGAGTAGTGTTGAGCAGTTCTTC.

This clone was picked up a small number of times. The rearrangement links TRBV12-5 to TRBJ1-6, with D possibly TRBD1 on 6 matching bases. Germline loops: CDR1 LGHNT, CDR2 FRNRAP. There are 12 residues in the CDR3. V lost 1 base to trimming and J lost 16 bases, with 11 bases between them. This CDR3 is CASGLDRAPLHF. As DNA, the CDR3 is TGTGCTAGTGGTTTGGACAGGGCCCCGCTCCACTTT.

The chain joins TRBV19 to TRBJ2-1, with 10 bases that match TRBD2. The CDR3 extends over 15 amino acids. The ends lost 4 bases at V and 7 bases at J; junction bases unmatched: 7. CDR1 and CDR2 from the germline V gene are LNHDA and SQIVND (reference sequence). The CDR3 region is CASSRLAGGTNEQFF. The CDR3 nucleotides read TGTGCCAGTAGTAGATTAGCGGGGGGCACGAATGAGCAGTTCTTC.

The rearrangement uses TRBV7-3 and TRBJ1-1, with D tentatively TRBD1 (5 bases). CDR3 length equals 15 residues. Per the germline V gene, CDR1 is SGHTA and CDR2 is FQGTGA. Trimming took 2 bases from V and 5 from J, leaving 15 bases between them. The CDR3 DNA follows: TGTGCCAGCAGCTTAGGTTCAGGGCTTGAGACTGAAGCTTTCTTT. Amino acid sequence: CASSLGSGLETEAFF.

This sequence joins TRBV21-1 and TRBJ1-2. TRBV21-1 is a recognized pseudogene. The CDR3 length is 16 residues. The DNA for the CDR3 is TGTGCCAGCAGCAAAGAGCGGGGGACCCAAAACTATGGCTACACCTTC. It is translated as CASSKERGTQNYGYTF.